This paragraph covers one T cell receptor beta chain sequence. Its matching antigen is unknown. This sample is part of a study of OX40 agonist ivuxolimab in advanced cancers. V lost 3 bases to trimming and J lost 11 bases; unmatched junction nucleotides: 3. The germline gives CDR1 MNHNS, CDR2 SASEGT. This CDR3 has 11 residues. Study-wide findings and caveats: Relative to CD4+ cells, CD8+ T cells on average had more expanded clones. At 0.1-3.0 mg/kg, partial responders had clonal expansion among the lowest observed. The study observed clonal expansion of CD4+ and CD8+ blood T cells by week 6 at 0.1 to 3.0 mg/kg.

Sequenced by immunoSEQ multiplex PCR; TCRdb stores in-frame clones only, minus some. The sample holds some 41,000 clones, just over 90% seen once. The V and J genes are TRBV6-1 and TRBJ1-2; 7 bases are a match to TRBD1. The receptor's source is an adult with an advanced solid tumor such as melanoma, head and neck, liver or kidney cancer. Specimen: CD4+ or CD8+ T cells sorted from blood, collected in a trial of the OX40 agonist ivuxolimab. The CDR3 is CASSEGRGYTF. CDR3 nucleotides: TGTGCCAGCAGTGAGGGCAGGGGGTACACCTTC.